This T cell receptor (beta chain) was obtained from a study of technical replicates of blood from a handful of donors. TCRdb's copy holds only in-frame clones and misses some; the assay was immunoSEQ multiplex PCR. Among fewer than 95,000 clones, about 93% were seen once, and the ten largest hold around 0.25%. This CDR3 spans 19 amino acids. Per germline, CDR1 SNHLY and CDR2 FYNNEI. With V trimmed by 7 bases and J by 0 bases, 16 bases remained unmatched. This clonotype was sampled from a human donor in good health. Material for sequencing was T cells isolated from PBMCs. The V and J genes are TRBV2 and TRBJ1-5, with TRBD1 matching 9 bases. CDR3 residues: CASTPLGTGMINSNQPQHF. The CDR3 DNA sequence: TGTGCCAGCACCCCACTAGGGACAGGGATGATAAATAGCAATCAGCCCCAGCATTTT.